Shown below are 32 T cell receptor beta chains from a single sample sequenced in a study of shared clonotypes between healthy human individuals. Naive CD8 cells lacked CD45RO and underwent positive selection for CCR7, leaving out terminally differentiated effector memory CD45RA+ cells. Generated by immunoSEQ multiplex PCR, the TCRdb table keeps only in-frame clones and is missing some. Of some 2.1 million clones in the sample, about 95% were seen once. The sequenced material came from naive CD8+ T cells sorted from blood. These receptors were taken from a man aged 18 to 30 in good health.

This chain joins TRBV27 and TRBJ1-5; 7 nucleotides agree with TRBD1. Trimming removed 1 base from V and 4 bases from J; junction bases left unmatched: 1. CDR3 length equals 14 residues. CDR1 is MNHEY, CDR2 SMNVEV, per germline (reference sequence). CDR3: CASSLWGQNQPQHF. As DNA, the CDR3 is TGTGCCAGCAGTTTATGGGGACAGAATCAGCCCCAGCATTTT.

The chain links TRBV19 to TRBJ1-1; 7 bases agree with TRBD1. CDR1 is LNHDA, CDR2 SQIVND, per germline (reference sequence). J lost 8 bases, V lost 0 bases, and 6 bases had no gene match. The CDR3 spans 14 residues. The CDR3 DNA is TGTGCCAGTAGTATAGATATGGAGACAGGGGAAGCTTTCTTT. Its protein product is CASSIDMETGEAFF.

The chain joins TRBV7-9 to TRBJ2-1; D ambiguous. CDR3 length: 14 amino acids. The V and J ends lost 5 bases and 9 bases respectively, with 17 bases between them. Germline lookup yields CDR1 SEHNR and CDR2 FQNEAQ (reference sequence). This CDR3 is CASSPRALPSEQFF. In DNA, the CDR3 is TGTGCCAGCAGCCCCCGGGCCCTCCCTTCTGAGCAGTTCTTC.

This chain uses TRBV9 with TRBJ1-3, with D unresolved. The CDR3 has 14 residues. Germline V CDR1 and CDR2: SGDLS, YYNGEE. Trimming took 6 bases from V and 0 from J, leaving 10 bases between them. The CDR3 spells CASTVGGSGNTIYF. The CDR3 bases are TGTGCCAGCACCGTTGGAGGCTCTGGAAACACCATATATTTT.

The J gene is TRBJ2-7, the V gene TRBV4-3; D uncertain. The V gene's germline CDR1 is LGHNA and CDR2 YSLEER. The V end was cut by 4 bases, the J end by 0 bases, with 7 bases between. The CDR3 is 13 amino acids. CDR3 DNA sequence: TGCGCCAGCAGCCCCCACGACTCCTACGAGCAGTACTTC. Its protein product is CASSPHDSYEQYF.

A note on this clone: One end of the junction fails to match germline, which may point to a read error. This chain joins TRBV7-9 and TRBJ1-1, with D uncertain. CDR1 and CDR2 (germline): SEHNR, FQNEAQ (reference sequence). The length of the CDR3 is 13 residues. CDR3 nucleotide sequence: TGTGTCAGCAGCTTACCCATGAACACTGAAGCTTTCTTT. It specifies CVSSLPMNTEAFF.

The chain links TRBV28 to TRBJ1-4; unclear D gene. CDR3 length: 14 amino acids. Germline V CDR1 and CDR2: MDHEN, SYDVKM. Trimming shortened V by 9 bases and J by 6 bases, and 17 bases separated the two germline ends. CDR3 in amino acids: CASGRGVSYEKLFF. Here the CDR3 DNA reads TGTGCCAGTGGACGGGGAGTAAGTTATGAAAAACTGTTTTTT.

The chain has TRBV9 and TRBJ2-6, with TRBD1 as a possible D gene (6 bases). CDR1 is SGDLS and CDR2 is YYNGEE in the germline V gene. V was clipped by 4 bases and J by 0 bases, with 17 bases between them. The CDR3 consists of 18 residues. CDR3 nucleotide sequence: TGTGCCAGCAGCCAAAGGTGGGGGCCAAGCTCTGGGGCCAACGTCCTGACTTTC. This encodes CASSQRWGPSSGANVLTF.

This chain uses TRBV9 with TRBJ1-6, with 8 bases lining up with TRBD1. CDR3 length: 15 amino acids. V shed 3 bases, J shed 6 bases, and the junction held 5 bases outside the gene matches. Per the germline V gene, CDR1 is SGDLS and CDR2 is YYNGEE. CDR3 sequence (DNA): TGTGCCAGCAGCGACCGACAGGGGCTTAATTCACCCCTCCACTTT. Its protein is CASSDRQGLNSPLHF.

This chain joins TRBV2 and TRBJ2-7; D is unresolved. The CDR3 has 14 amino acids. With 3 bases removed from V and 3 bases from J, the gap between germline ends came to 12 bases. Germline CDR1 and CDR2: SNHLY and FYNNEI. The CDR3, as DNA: TGTGCCAGCAGTGACACAGTAATATACTACGAGCAGTACTTC. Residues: CASSDTVIYYEQYF. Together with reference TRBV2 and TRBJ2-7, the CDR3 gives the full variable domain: EPEVTQTPSHQVTQMGQEVILRCVPISNHLYFYWYRQILGQKVEFLVSFYNNEISEKSEIFDDQFSVERPDGSNFTLKIRSTKLEDSAMYFCASSDTVIYYEQYFGPGTRLTVT.

CDR3: CASSLTGTPYGAANVLTF. Here the CDR3 DNA reads TGTGCCAGCAGCCTGACCGGGACCCCATATGGGGCGGCCAACGTCCTGACTTTC. The chain links TRBV2 to TRBJ2-6, with D perhaps matching TRBD1 or TRBD2 (5 bases each). Deletions cut 6 bases from V and 6 bases from J, with 24 bases between. The CDR3 loop spans 18 amino acids. The germline gives CDR1 SNHLY, CDR2 FYNNEI.

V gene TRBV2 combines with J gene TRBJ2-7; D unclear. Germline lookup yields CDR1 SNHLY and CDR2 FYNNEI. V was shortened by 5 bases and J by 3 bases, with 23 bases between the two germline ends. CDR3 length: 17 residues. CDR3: CASSPNPGLHPYYEQYF. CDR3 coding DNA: TGTGCCAGCAGTCCGAATCCCGGGCTACACCCATACTACGAGCAGTACTTC.

This CDR3 reads CASSLKGTGGLYGYTF. The CDR3 nucleotides are TGTGCCAGCAGCTTAAAAGGCACAGGGGGCCTCTATGGCTACACCTTC. This chain connects TRBV7-9 to TRBJ1-2, with 9 bases matching TRBD1. Germline V gene sequence: CDR1 SEHNR, CDR2 FQNEAQ (reference sequence). The CDR3 loop spans 16 amino acids. Losses at the gene ends were 2 bases for V and 4 bases for J; bases not matched to a gene: 8. Supplemented by reference TRBV7-9 and TRBJ1-2, the full variable domain reads DTGVSQNPRHKITKRGQNVTFRCDPISEHNRLYWYRQTLGQGPEFLTYFQNEAQLEKSRLLSDRFSAERPKGSFSTLEIQRTEQGDSAMYLCASSLKGTGGLYGYTFGSGTRLTVV.

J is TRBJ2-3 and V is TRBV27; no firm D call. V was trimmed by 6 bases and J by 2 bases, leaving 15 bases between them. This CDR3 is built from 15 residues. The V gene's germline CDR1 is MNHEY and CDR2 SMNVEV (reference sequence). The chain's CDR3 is CASRPLWLSTDTQYF. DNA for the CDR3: TGTGCCAGCAGGCCCCTATGGTTGTCCACAGATACGCAGTATTTT.

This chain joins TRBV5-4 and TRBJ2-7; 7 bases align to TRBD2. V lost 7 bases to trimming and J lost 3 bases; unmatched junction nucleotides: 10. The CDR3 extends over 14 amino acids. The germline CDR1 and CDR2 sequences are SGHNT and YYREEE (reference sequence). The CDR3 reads CASYSMGGSYEQYF. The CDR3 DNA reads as TGTGCCAGCTACTCCATGGGCGGGAGCTACGAGCAGTACTTC.

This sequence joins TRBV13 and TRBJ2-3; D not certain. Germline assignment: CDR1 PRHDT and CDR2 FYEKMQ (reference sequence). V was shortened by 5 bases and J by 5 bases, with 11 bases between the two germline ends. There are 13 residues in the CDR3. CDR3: CASSLTGRDTQYF. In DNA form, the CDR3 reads TGTGCCAGCAGCCTAACCGGACGAGATACGCAGTATTTT.

The CDR3 reads CASSSGQGYGKLFF. The CDR3 region has the DNA TGTGCCAGCAGTTCGGGACAGGGGTACGGAAAACTGTTTTTT. This chain uses TRBV28 with TRBJ1-4; 10 bases agree with TRBD1. CDR1 and CDR2 (germline): MDHEN, SYDVKM. V shed 4 bases, J shed 10 bases, and the junction held 6 bases outside the gene matches. CDR3 length: 14 amino acids.

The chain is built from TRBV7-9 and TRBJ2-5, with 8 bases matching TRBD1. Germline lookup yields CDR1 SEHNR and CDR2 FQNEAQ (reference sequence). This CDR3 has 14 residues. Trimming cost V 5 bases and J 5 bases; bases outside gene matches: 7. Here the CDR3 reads CASSPLTGEETQYF. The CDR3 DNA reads TGTGCCAGCAGCCCCTTGACAGGGGAGGAGACCCAGTACTTC.

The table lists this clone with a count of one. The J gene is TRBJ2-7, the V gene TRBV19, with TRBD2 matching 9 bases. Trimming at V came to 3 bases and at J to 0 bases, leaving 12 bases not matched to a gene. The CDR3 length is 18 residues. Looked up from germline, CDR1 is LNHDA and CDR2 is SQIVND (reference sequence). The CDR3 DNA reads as TGTGCCAGTAGTATTTCCTCCCTCCTAGCGGGGAGCTCCTACGAGCAGTACTTC. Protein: CASSISSLLAGSSYEQYF.

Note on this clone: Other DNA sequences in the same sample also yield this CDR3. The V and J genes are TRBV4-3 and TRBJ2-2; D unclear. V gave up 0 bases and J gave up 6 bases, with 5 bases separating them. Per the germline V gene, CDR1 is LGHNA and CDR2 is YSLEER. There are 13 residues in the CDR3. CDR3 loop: CASSQDSAGELFF. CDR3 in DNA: TGCGCCAGCAGCCAAGACTCCGCCGGGGAGCTGTTTTTT.

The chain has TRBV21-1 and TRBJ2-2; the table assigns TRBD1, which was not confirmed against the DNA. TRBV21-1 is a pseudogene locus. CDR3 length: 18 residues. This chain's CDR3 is CASSKNDTAGENTGELFF. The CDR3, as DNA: TGTGCCAGCAGCAAAAACGACACGGCAGGCGAAAACACCGGGGAGCTGTTTTTT.

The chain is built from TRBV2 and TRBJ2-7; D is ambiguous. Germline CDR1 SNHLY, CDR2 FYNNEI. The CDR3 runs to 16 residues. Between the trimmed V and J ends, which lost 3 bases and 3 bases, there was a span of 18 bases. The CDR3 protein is CASSDSSSVGYYEQYF. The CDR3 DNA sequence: TGTGCCAGCAGTGACTCGTCCAGCGTTGGATACTACGAGCAGTACTTC.

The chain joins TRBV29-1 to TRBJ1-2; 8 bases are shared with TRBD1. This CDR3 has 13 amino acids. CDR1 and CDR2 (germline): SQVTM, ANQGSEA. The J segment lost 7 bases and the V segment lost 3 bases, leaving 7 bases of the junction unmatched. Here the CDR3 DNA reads TGCAGCGTTGACGCCCCGGACAGGGTTGGCTACACCTTC. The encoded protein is CSVDAPDRVGYTF.

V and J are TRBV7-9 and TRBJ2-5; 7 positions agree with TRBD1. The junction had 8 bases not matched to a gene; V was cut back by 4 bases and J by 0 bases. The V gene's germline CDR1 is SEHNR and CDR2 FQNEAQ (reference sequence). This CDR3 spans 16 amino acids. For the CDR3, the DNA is TGTGCCAGCAGCTCCCCGGGACAGCTGTACCAAGAGACCCAGTACTTC. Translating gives CASSSPGQLYQETQYF. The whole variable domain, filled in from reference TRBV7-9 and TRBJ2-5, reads DTGVSQNPRHKITKRGQNVTFRCDPISEHNRLYWYRQTLGQGPEFLTYFQNEAQLEKSRLLSDRFSAERPKGSFSTLEIQRTEQGDSAMYLCASSSPGQLYQETQYFGPGTRLLVL.

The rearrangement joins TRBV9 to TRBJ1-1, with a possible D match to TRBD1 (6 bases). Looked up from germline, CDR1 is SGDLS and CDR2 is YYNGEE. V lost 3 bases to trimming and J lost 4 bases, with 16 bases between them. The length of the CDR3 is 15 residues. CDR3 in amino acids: CASSAQGRGVTEAFF. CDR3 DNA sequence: TGTGCCAGCAGCGCCCAGGGGAGGGGGGTCACTGAAGCTTTCTTT.

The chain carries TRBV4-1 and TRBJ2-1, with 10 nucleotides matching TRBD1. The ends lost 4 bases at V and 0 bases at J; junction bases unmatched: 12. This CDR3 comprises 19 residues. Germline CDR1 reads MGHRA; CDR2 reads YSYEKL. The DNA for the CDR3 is TGCGCCAGCAGCCCAGTTGGGGGGACAGGGGTTGGCTCCTACAATGAGCAGTTCTTC. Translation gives CASSPVGGTGVGSYNEQFF.

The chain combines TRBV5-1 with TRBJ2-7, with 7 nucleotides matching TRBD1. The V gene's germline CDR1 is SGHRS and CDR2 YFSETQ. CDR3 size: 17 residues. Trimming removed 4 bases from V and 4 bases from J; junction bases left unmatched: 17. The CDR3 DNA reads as TGCGCCAGCAGCCTCCATAATTCCGACAGGGCAAAATACGAGCAGTACTTC. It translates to CASSLHNSDRAKYEQYF. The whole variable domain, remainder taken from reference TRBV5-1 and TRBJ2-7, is KAGVTQTPRYLIKTRGQQVTLSCSPISGHRSVSWYQQTPGQGLQFLFEYFSETQRNKGNFPGRFSGRQFSNSRSEMNVSTLELGDSALYLCASSLHNSDRAKYEQYFGPGTRLTVT.

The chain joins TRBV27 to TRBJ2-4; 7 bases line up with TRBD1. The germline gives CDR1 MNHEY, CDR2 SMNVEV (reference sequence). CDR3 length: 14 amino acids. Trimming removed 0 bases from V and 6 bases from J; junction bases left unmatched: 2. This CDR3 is CASSLSGTANIQYF. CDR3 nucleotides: TGTGCCAGCAGTTTATCAGGGACAGCAAACATTCAGTACTTC.

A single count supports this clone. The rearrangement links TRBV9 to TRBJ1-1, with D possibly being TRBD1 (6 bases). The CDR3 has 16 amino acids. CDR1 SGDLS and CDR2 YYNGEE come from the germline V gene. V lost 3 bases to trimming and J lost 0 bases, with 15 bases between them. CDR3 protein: CASSALPGHLNTEAFF. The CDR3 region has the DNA TGTGCCAGCAGCGCATTACCGGGACACCTGAACACTGAAGCTTTCTTT. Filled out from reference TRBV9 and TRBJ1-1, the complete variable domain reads DSGVTQTPKHLITATGQRVTLRCSPRSGDLSVYWYQQSLDQGLQFLIQYYNGEERAKGNILERFSAQQFPDLHSELNLSSLELGDSALYFCASSALPGHLNTEAFFGQGTRLTVV.

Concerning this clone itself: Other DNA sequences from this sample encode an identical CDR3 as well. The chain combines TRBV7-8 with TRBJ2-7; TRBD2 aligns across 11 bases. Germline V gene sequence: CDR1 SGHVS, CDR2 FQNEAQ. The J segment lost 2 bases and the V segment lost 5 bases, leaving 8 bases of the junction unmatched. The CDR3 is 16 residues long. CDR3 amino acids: CASSPIAGGLTYEQYF. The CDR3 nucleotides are TGTGCCAGCAGCCCGATAGCGGGGGGGCTGACCTACGAGCAGTACTTC.

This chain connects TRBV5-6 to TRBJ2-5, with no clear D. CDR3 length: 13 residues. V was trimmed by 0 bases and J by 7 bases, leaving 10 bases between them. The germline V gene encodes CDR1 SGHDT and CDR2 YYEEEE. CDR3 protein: CASSLGAAGTQYF. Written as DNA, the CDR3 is TGTGCCAGCAGCTTGGGAGCCGCCGGGACCCAGTACTTC.

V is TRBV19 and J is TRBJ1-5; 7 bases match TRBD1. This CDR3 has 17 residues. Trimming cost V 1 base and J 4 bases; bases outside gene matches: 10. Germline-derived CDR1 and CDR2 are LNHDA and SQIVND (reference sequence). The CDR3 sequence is CASSIVQDRLTNQPQHF. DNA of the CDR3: TGTGCCAGTAGTATAGTTCAGGACAGGTTGACGAATCAGCCCCAGCATTTT.